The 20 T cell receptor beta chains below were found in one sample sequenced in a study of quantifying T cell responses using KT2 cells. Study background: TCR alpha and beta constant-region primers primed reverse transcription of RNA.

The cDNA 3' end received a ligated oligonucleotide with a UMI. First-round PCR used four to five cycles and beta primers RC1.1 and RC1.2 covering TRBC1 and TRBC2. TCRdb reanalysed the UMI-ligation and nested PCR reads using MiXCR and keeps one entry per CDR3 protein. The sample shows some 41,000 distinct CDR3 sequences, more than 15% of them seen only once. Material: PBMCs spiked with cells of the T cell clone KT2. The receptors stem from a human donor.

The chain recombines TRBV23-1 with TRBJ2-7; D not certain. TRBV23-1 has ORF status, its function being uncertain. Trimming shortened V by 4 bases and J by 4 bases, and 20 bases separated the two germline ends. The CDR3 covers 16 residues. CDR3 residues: CASSPPENWWIYEQYF. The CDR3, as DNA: TGCGCCAGCAGTCCCCCCGAAAATTGGTGGATTTACGAGCAGTACTTC.

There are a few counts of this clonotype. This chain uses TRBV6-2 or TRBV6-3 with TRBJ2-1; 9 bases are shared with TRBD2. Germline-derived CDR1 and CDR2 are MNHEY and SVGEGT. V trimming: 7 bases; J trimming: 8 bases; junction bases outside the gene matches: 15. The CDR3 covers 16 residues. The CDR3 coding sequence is TGTGCCAGCACCTACGGCCCTGCGGGAGGGGGGTATGAGCAGTTCTTC. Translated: CASTYGPAGGGYEQFF.

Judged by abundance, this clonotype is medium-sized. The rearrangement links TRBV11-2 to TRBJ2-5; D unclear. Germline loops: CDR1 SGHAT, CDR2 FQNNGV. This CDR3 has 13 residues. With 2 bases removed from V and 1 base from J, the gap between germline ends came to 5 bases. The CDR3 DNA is TGTGCCAGCAGCTTATGGCGCCAAGAGACCCAGTACTTC. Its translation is CASSLWRQETQYF. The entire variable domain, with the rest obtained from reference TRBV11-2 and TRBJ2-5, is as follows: EAGVAQSPRYKIIEKRQSVAFWCNPISGHATLYWYQQILGQGPKLLIQFQNNGVVDDSQLPKDRFSAERLKGVDSTLKIQPAKLEDSAVYLCASSLWRQETQYFGPGTRLLVL.

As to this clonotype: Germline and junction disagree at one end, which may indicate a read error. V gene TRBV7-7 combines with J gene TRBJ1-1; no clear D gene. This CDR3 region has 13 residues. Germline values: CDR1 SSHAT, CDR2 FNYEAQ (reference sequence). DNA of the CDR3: TGTGCTAGCAGCTTATCCGAGGCCACTGAAGCTTTCTTT. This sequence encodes CASSLSEATEAFF.

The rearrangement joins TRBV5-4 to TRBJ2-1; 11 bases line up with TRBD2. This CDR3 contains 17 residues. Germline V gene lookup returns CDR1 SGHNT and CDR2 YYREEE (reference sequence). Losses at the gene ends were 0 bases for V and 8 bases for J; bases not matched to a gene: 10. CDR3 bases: TGTGCCAGCAGCTTGGGGGGCCTAGCGGGAGGATTAGATGAGCAGTTCTTC. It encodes CASSLGGLAGGLDEQFF.

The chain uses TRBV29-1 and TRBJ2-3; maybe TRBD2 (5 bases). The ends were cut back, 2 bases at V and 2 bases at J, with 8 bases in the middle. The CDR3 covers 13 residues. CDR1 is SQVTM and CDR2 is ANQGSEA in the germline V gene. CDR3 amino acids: CSVESDYTDTQYF. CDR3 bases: TGCAGCGTTGAATCCGACTACACAGATACGCAGTATTTT.

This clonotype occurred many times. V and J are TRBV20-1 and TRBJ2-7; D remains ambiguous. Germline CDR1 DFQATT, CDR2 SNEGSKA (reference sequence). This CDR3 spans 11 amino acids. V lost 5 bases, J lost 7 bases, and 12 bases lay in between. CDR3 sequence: CSAPEIKEQYF. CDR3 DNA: TGCAGTGCTCCTGAGATAAAGGAGCAGTACTTC.

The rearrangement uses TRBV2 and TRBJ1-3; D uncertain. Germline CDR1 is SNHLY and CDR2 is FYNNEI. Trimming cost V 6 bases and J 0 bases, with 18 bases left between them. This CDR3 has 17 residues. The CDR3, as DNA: TGTGCCAGCAGCCTCTCCCGTCGGGGTAACTCTGGAAACACCATATATTTT. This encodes CASSLSRRGNSGNTIYF. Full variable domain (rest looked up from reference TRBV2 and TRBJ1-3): EPEVTQTPSHQVTQMGQEVILRCVPISNHLYFYWYRQILGQKVEFLVSFYNNEISEKSEIFDDQFSVERPDGSNFTLKIRSTKLEDSAMYFCASSLSRRGNSGNTIYFGEGSWLTVV.

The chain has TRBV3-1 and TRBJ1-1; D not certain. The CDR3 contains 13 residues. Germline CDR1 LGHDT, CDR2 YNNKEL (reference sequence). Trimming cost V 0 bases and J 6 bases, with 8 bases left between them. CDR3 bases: TGTGCCAGCAGCCAAGATTGGGAAGCTGAAGCTTTCTTT. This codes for CASSQDWEAEAFF. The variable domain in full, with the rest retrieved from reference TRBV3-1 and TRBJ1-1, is DTAVSQTPKYLVTQMGNDKSIKCEQNLGHDTMYWYKQDSKKFLKIMFSYNNKELIINETVPNRFSPKSPDKAHLNLHINSLELGDSAVYFCASSQDWEAEAFFGQGTRLTVV.

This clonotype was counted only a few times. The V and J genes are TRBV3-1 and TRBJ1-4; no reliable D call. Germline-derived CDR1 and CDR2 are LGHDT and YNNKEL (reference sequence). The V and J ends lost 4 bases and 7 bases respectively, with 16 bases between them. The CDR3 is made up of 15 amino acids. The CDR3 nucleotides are TGTGCCAGCAGCCTGAGTAGACCGGAGGGTGAAAAACTGTTTTTT. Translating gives CASSLSRPEGEKLFF.

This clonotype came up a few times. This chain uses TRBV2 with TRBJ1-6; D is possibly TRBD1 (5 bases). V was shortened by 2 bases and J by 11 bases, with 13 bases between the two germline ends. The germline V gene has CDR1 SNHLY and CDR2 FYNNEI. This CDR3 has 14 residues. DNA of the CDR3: TGTGCCAGCAGTGAATTCAGAGGGGACGCACCCCTCCACTTT. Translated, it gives CASSEFRGDAPLHF.

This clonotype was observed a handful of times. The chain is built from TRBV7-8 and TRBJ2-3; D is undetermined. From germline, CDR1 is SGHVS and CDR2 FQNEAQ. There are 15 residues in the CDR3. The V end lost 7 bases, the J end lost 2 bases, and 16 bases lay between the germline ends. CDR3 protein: CASTGWAKPTDTQYF. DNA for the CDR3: TGTGCCAGCACCGGCTGGGCGAAACCCACAGATACGCAGTATTTT.

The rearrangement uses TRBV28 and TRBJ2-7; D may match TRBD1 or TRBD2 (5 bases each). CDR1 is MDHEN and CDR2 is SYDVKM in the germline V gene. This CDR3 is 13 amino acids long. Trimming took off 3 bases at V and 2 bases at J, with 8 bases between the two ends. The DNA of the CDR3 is TGTGCCAGCAGTTTCTGGGGACCCTACGAGCAGTACTTC. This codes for CASSFWGPYEQYF.

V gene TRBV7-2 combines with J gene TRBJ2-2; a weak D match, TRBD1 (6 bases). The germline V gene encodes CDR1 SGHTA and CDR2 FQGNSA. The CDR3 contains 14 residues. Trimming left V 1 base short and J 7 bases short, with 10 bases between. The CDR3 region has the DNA TGTGCCAGCAGCTTAGTCAGGGGTGGCGGGGAGCTGTTTTTT. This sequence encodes CASSLVRGGGELFF.

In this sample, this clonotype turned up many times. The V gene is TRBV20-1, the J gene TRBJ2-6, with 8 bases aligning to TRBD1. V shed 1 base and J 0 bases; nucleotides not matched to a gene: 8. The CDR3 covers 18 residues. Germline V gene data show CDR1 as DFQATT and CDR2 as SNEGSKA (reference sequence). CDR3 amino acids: CSARGRQGKDSGANVLTF. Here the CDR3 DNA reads TGCAGTGCTAGAGGCCGACAGGGGAAGGACTCTGGGGCCAACGTCCTGACTTTC.

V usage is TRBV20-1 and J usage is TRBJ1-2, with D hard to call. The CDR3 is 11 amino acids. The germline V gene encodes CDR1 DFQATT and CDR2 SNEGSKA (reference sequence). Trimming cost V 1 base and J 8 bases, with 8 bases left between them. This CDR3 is CSARGSGGYTF. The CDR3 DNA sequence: TGCAGTGCTAGAGGTTCGGGAGGCTACACCTTC.

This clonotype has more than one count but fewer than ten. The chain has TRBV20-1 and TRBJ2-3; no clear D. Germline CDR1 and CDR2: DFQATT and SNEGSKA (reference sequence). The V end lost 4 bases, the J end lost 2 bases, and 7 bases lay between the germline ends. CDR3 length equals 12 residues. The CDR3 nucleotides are TGCAGTGCTACGGCGGACACAGATACGCAGTATTTT. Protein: CSATADTDTQYF.

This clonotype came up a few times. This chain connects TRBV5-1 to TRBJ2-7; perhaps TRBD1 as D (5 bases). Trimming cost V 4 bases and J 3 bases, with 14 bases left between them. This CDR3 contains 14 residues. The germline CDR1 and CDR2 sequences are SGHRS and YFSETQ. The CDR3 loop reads CASSNPTDNYEQYF. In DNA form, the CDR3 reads TGCGCCAGCAGCAACCCGACAGATAACTACGAGCAGTACTTC.

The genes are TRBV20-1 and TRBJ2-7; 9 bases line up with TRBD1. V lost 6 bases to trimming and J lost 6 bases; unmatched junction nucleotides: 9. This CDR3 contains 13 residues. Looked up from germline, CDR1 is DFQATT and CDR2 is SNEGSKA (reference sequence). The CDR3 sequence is CSASPGTGSEQYF. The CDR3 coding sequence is TGCAGTGCGAGTCCCGGGACAGGGTCCGAGCAGTACTTC.

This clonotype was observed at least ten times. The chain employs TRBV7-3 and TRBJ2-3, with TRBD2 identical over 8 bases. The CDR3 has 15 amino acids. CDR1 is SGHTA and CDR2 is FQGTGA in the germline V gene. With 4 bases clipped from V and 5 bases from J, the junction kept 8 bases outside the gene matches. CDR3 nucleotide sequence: TGTGCCAGCAGCTCCCCAGCGGGAGCGGGAGATACGCAGTATTTT. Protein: CASSSPAGAGDTQYF. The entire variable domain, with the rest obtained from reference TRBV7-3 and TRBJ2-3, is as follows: GAGVSQTPSNKVTEKGKYVELRCDPISGHTALYWYRQSLGQGPEFLIYFQGTGAADDSGLPNDRFFAVRPEGSVSTLKIQRTERGDSAVYLCASSSPAGAGDTQYFGPGTRLTVL.